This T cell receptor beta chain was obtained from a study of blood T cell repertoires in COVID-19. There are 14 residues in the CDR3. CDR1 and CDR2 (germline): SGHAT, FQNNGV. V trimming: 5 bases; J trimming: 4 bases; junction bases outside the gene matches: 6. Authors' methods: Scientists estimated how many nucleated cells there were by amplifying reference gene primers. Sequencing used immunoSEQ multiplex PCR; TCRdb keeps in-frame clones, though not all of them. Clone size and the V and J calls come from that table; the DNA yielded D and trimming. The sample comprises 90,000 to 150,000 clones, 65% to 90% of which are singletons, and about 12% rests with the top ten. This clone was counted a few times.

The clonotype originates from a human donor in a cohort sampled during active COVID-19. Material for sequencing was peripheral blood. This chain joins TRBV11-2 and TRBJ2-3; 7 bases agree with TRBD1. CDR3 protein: CASSPGTASDTQYF. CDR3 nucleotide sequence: TGTGCCAGCAGCCCCGGGACAGCTTCAGATACGCAGTATTTT.